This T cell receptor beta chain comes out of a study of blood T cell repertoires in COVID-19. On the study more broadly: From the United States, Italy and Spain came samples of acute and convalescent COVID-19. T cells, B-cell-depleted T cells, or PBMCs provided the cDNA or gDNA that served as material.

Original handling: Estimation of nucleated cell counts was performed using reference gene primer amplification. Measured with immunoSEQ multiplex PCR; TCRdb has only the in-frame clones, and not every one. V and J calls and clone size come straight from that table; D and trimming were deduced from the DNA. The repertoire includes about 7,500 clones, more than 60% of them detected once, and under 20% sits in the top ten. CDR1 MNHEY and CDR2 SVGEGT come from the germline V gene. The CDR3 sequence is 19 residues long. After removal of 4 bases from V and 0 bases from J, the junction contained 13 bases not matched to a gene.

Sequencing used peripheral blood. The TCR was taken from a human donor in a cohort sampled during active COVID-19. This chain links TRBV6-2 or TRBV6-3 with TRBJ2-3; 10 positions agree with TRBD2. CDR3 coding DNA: TGTGCCAGCAGTTGGACTCGGACTAGCGGAGCAAAAAGCACAGATACGCAGTATTTT. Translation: CASSWTRTSGAKSTDTQYF.